The 5 T cell receptor beta chains below come from one sample, sequenced in a study of technical replicates of blood from a few donors. Sequencing used immunoSEQ multiplex PCR; TCRdb keeps in-frame clones, though not all of them. The data hold 10,000 to 15,000 clones, with 93% observed a single time. The sample taken for sequencing was PBMCs. Every receptor here comes from a human donor in good health.

The chain combines TRBV5-1 with TRBJ2-1; TRBD2 matches at 9 bases. V lost 1 base to trimming and J lost 3 bases; unmatched junction nucleotides: 2. CDR1 and CDR2 from the germline V gene are SGHRS and YFSETQ. This CDR3 comprises 15 residues. DNA for the CDR3: TGCGCCAGCAGCTTGTCTAGCGGGATCTACAATGAGCAGTTCTTC. It is translated as CASSLSSGIYNEQFF.

The chain is built from TRBV25-1 and TRBJ1-3; 8 bases fit TRBD1. Trimming cost V 0 bases and J 4 bases; bases outside gene matches: 8. Germline V gene data show CDR1 as MGHDK and CDR2 as SYGVNS. This CDR3 is built from 17 residues. The CDR3 sequence: CASSEYSGQGRGNTIYF. As DNA, the CDR3 is TGTGCCAGCAGTGAATACTCTGGACAGGGTCGAGGAAACACCATATATTTT.

V gene TRBV27 combines with J gene TRBJ1-6; D gene unclear. CDR1 and CDR2 from the germline V gene are MNHEY and SMNVEV (reference sequence). V gave up 6 bases and J gave up 8 bases, with 11 bases separating them. This CDR3 contains 13 residues. The DNA for the CDR3 is TGTGCCAGCAGGGCGGCCGCTCATTCACCCCTCCACTTT. It translates to CASRAAAHSPLHF.

This clone was seen a handful of times. This sequence joins TRBV15 and TRBJ1-1; 12 bases line up with TRBD1. The V segment lost 0 bases and the J segment 6 bases; nucleotides outside the gene matches: 5. The CDR3 runs to 16 residues. CDR1 and CDR2 (germline): LNHNV, YYDKDF (reference sequence). The CDR3 loop is CATSREAGTGGAEAFF. For the CDR3, the DNA is TGTGCCACCAGCAGAGAAGCGGGGACAGGGGGCGCTGAAGCTTTCTTT.

CDR3 residues: CASSLAGTGVEKLFF. Here the CDR3 DNA reads TGCGCCAGCAGCTTGGCCGGGACAGGGGTTGAAAAACTGTTTTTT. The rearrangement links TRBV5-1 to TRBJ1-4; 10 nucleotides line up with TRBD1. Trimming took 0 bases from V and 7 from J; bases not matched to a gene: 3. The CDR3 loop spans 15 amino acids. The germline CDR1 and CDR2 sequences are SGHRS and YFSETQ.